The clone carrying this T cell receptor (beta chain) was seen only a few times. The target antigen is unknown. These data originate in a study of T cell repertoires in aging, cancer and after chemotherapy. The overall study: Donor ages fell into six groups from 30 or younger up to 70 or older. Findings of the study overall: Median generation probability rose over the chemotherapy interval in each cancer cohort, suggesting rebound thymic output.

Germline V CDR1 and CDR2: MNHEY, SVGAGI. The V gene lost 2 bases and the J gene lost 0 bases, with 13 bases spanning the gap. The CDR3 consists of 16 residues. TRB rearrangements spanning V, D and J were amplified using mixed TRB-A/B primers. TCRdb itself ran the multiplex PCR reads through MiXCR, one entry per CDR3 protein. The sample has about 11,000 distinct CDR3 sequences; 32% are singletons. TCR beta rearrangements were amplified from peripheral blood genomic DNA. The sequence was collected from a human donor in good health. The donor label of this sample is uncertain. V gene TRBV6-5 combines with J gene TRBJ1-1; D remains ambiguous. The sequencing sample was made of blood. CDR3 sequence reads: CASSYRTVSMNTEAFF. In DNA, the CDR3 is TGTGCCAGCAGTTACAGGACTGTTTCTATGAACACTGAAGCTTTCTTT.